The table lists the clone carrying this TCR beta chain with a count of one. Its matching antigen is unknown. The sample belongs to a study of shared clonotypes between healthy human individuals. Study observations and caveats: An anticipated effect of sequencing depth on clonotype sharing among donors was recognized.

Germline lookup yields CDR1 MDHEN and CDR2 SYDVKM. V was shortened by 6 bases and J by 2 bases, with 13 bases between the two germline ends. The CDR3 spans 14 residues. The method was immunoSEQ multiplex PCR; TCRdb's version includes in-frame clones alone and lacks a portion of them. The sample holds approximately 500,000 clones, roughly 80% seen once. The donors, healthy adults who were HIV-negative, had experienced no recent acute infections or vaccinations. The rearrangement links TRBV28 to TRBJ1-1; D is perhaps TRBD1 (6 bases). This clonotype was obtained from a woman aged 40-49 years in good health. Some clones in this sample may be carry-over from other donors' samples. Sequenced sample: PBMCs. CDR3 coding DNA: TGTGCCAGCAGGTCCGGACAGATTAACACTGAAGCTTTCTTT. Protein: CASRSGQINTEAFF.